Following are 18 T cell receptor beta chains from one sample sequenced in a study of PD-L1 blockade in urothelial cancer (dated by TCRdb to about 2017). In the paper's terms, the time point label means: peripheral blood 6 weeks after treatment start. Library construction relied on the immunoSEQ multiplex PCR assay. TCRdb provides this immuneACCESS table in a form limited to in-frame rearrangements. Some clones are lacking; in checked studies, under half of them reflect an unresolved V gene, and why the rest are absent is not known. For this sample the table gives about 91,000 clones, of which approximately 87% were detected only once. The ten largest clones take up around 8% of the sample. The sequences come from PBMCs, collected around atezolizumab (anti-PD-L1) treatment. The receptors were sampled from a man in his 70s with urothelial cancer.

The chain employs TRBV7-8 and TRBJ1-1; TRBD1 might be the D (6 bases). From germline, CDR1 is SGHVS and CDR2 FQNEAQ. The CDR3 is 13 residues long. Trimming took 7 bases from V and 4 from J, leaving 13 bases between them. The CDR3: CASTLGGFTEAFF. As DNA, the CDR3 is TGTGCCAGCACCCTTGGGGGCTTCACTGAAGCTTTCTTT.

V and J are TRBV27 and TRBJ2-1; 11 nucleotides line up with TRBD1. CDR1 and CDR2 (germline): MNHEY, SMNVEV (reference sequence). There are 16 residues in the CDR3. V lost 4 bases, J lost 7 bases, and 9 bases stayed unmatched. The CDR3 nucleotides read TGTGCCAGCAGTTCCCCGCCGGACAGGGGGCAAAATGAGCAGTTCTTC. Encoded protein: CASSSPPDRGQNEQFF.

V usage is TRBV25-1 and J usage is TRBJ2-5, with TRBD2 identical over 13 bases. The germline gives CDR1 MGHDK, CDR2 SYGVNS. Germline trimming cut 8 bases from V and 2 bases from J; bases unmatched to any gene: 2. There are 14 residues in the CDR3. In nucleotides, the CDR3 is TGTGCCAGCCAACTAGCGGGAGGGCAAGAGACCCAGTACTTC. The encoded protein is CASQLAGGQETQYF.

The chain carries TRBV2 and TRBJ1-2; D is possibly TRBD1 (5 bases). The germline V gene has CDR1 SNHLY and CDR2 FYNNEI. CDR3 length: 13 amino acids. V was clipped by 7 bases and J by 8 bases, with 17 bases between them. The DNA for the CDR3 is TGTGCCAGCAAACAAGGGTTAGGGGTCGGCTACACCTTC. Its translation is CASKQGLGVGYTF.

This rearrangement joins TRBV6-1 to TRBJ2-7, with TRBD1 as a possible D gene (5 bases). CDR1 MNHNS and CDR2 SASEGT come from the germline V gene. This CDR3 is built from 14 residues. Trimming pared 7 bases from V and 4 bases from J, leaving 17 bases between. CDR3 DNA sequence: TGTGCCAGCACCTCAATTTTAGCAGGGTACGAGCAGTACTTC. This encodes CASTSILAGYEQYF.

V usage is TRBV19 and J usage is TRBJ1-5, with 10 bases lining up with TRBD1. V lost 5 bases, J lost 1 base, and 5 bases stayed unmatched. CDR1 and CDR2 (germline): LNHDA, SQIVND (reference sequence). This CDR3 is built from 16 residues. CDR3 sequence reads: CASSARDRGSNQPQHF. DNA of the CDR3: TGTGCCAGTAGTGCCCGGGACAGGGGAAGCAATCAGCCCCAGCATTTT. Full variable domain (missing parts from reference TRBV19 and TRBJ1-5): DGGITQSPKYLFRKEGQNVTLSCEQNLNHDAMYWYRQDPGQGLRLIYYSQIVNDFQKGDIAEGYSVSREKKESFPLTVTSAQKNPTAFYLCASSARDRGSNQPQHFGDGTRLSIL.

This clone was seen once. The chain couples TRBV5-1 to TRBJ1-1; D gene uncertain. V dropped 0 bases and J dropped 6 bases, with 9 bases sitting between them. The CDR3 sequence is 13 residues long. Per the germline V gene, CDR1 is SGHRS and CDR2 is YFSETQ. The CDR3 DNA follows: TGCGCCAGCAGCTTGGTGGCCACCTCTGAAGCTTTCTTT. Translating gives CASSLVATSEAFF.

This chain connects TRBV27 to TRBJ2-2; no reliable D call. Trimming shortened V by 5 bases and J by 0 bases, and 13 bases separated the two germline ends. Germline V CDR1 and CDR2: MNHEY, SMNVEV (reference sequence). The CDR3 has 16 amino acids. The CDR3 nucleotides are TGTGCCAGCAGTAGGATAGCCGCCGCGAACACCGGGGAGCTGTTTTTT. This encodes CASSRIAAANTGELFF.

The V and J genes are TRBV11-3 and TRBJ2-5; 8 nucleotides line up with TRBD2. This CDR3 is built from 14 residues. V dropped 6 bases and J dropped 5; count of bases not matched to a gene: 8. CDR1 is SGHNT, CDR2 YENEEA, per germline. Here the CDR3 DNA reads TGTGCCAGCAGGGGGGGGAGCGGGAGTGAGACCCAGTACTTC. This gives the protein CASRGGSGSETQYF. The full variable domain, rest sourced from reference TRBV11-3 and TRBJ2-5, is EAGVVQSPRYKIIEKKQPVAFWCNPISGHNTLYWYLQNLGQGPELLIRYENEEAVDDSQLPKDRFSAERLKGVDSTLKIQPAELGDSAVYLCASRGGSGSETQYFGPGTRLLVL.

The chain is built from TRBV5-1 and TRBJ1-1, with TRBD1 identical over 8 bases. In germline, CDR1 is SGHRS, CDR2 YFSETQ. Trimming cost V 0 bases and J 4 bases; bases outside gene matches: 2. This CDR3 region has 14 residues. The CDR3 sequence is CASSLGRGLTEAFF. In nucleotides, the CDR3 is TGCGCCAGCAGCTTGGGCAGGGGGCTCACTGAAGCTTTCTTT.

The chain couples TRBV2 to TRBJ1-2, with D possibly matching TRBD1 (6 bases). Trimming removed 11 bases at V and 4 bases at J, with 20 bases between. The germline V gene encodes CDR1 SNHLY and CDR2 FYNNEI. The CDR3 contains 14 residues. The CDR3 DNA sequence: TGTGCCGGGGGCGGCCGGGACATCTCCTATGGCTACACCTTC. It codes for CAGGGRDISYGYTF.

V is TRBV7-9 and J is TRBJ1-1; possibly TRBD1 for D (6 bases). V was cut by 3 bases and J by 2 bases, with 7 bases left in between. Germline V lookup: CDR1 SEHNR, CDR2 FQNEAQ (reference sequence). The CDR3 runs to 13 residues. CDR3 DNA sequence: TGTGCCAGCAGCTTCAGGGGAAACACTGAAGCTTTCTTT. Translated, it gives CASSFRGNTEAFF. The entire variable domain, with the rest obtained from reference TRBV7-9 and TRBJ1-1, is as follows: DTGVSQNPRHKITKRGQNVTFRCDPISEHNRLYWYRQTLGQGPEFLTYFQNEAQLEKSRLLSDRFSAERPKGSFSTLEIQRTEQGDSAMYLCASSFRGNTEAFFGQGTRLTVV.

This clone was seen a single time. The V call is TRBV6-1, the J call TRBJ1-5; weak D call: TRBD1 (5 bases). V lost 3 bases and J 7 bases, leaving 13 bases between the germline ends. This CDR3 spans 14 amino acids. The V gene's germline CDR1 is MNHNS and CDR2 SASEGT. CDR3 nucleotides: TGTGCCAGCAGTGAGGGGGTCAGCGGGCAGCCCCAGCATTTT. Translation gives CASSEGVSGQPQHF.

V and J are TRBV5-5 and TRBJ1-3; 8 nucleotides match TRBD1. The CDR3 has 14 amino acids. Germline CDR1 reads SGHKS; CDR2 reads YYEKEE (reference sequence). The J segment lost 3 bases and the V segment lost 4 bases, leaving 3 bases of the junction unmatched. CDR3 residues: CASSTTGGGNTIYF. In nucleotides, the CDR3 is TGTGCCAGCAGCACTACAGGGGGTGGAAACACCATATATTTT.

This clone occurred once. CDR3 region: CASSETGATGELFF. CDR3 nucleotides: TGTGCCAGCAGTGAAACAGGGGCCACCGGGGAGCTGTTTTTT. The chain combines TRBV6-1 with TRBJ2-2; 7 bases are shared with TRBD1. The CDR3 covers 14 residues. The germline CDR1 and CDR2 sequences are MNHNS and SASEGT. V dropped 2 bases and J dropped 4; count of bases not matched to a gene: 1.

This chain uses TRBV7-9 with TRBJ2-7, with TRBD1 matching 9 bases. There are 14 residues in the CDR3. Germline V gene data show CDR1 as SEHNR and CDR2 as FQNEAQ (reference sequence). J lost 6 bases, V lost 1 base, and 4 bases had no gene match. CDR3 sequence: CASSLEGQGTEQYF. The CDR3, as DNA: TGTGCCAGCAGCTTAGAGGGACAGGGAACCGAGCAGTACTTC.

The rearrangement links TRBV6-5 to TRBJ1-1; tentative D call: TRBD1 (5 bases). Germline V lookup: CDR1 MNHEY, CDR2 SVGAGI. This CDR3 spans 15 amino acids. Trimming left V 2 bases short and J 3 bases short, with 13 bases between. The CDR3 spells CASSYAVRADTEAFF. The CDR3 DNA is TGTGCCAGCAGTTACGCGGTCAGGGCGGACACTGAAGCTTTCTTT.

This clone was detected a few times. The rearrangement uses TRBV5-1 and TRBJ2-7, with D perhaps TRBD2 (5 bases). V lost 2 bases to trimming and J lost 3 bases, with 12 bases between them. Germline V CDR1 and CDR2: SGHRS, YFSETQ. The CDR3 sequence is 14 residues long. CDR3 region: CASSFQSGDYEQYF. The CDR3 DNA reads TGCGCCAGCAGCTTTCAATCCGGGGACTACGAGCAGTACTTC.